The present entry profiles one T cell receptor beta chain with its context. Its cognate antigen is unknown. The repertoire was sequenced with immunoSEQ multiplex PCR; TCRdb's copy has only in-frame clones and lacks some. The table has some 99,000 clones, around 94% seen once; the top ten hold about 0.17%. The data derive from a study of OX40 agonist ivuxolimab in advanced cancers. General study points: Among the lowest peripheral clonal expansion occurred in 0.1-3.0 mg/kg partial responders. Expanded clones belonging to CD8+ T cells outnumbered, on average, those of CD4+.

The CDR3 extends over 15 amino acids. Germline lookup yields CDR1 ENHRY and CDR2 SYGVKD. V shed 6 bases and J shed 0 bases, with 11 bases lying between them. This TCR derives from an adult with an advanced solid tumor such as melanoma, head and neck, liver or kidney cancer. The chain has TRBV10-3 and TRBJ2-2; D gene unclear. The starting material was CD4+ or CD8+ T cells sorted from blood, obtained in a trial of the OX40 agonist ivuxolimab. CDR3 residues: CAIRPTVPNTGELFF. CDR3 bases: TGTGCCATCAGGCCCACAGTCCCGAACACCGGGGAGCTGTTTTTT.